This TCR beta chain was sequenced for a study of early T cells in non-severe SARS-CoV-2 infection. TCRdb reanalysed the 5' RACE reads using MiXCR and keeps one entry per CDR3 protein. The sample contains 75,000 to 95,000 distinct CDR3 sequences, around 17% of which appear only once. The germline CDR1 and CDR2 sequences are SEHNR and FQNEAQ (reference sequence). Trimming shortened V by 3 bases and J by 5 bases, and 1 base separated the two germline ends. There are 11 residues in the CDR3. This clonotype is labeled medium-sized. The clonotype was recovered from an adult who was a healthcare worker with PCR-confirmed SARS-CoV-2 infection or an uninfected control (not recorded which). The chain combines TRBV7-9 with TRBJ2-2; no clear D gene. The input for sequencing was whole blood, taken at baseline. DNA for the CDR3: TGTGCCAGCAGCTTGACCGGGGAGCTGTTTTTT. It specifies CASSLTGELFF.